The clone carrying this TCR beta chain is large. This sample is drawn from a study of T cells after yellow fever vaccination. MiXCR, applied by TCRdb to the 5' RACE reads, yields one record per CDR3 protein. Of about 4,500 distinct CDR3 sequences in the sample, 7.5% to 9% were seen once. Source: PBMCs, either bulk or a sorted T-cell subset (CD4+, CD8+, memory, or dextramer-sorted; not recorded which), taken 35 to 50 days after the first yellow fever vaccination. The clonotype originates from a man aged 18 to 30 who received the YFV17D yellow fever vaccine.

The CDR3 loop is CASSLAVGAYTGELFF. The CDR3 nucleotides read TGCGCCAGCAGCTTGGCGGTTGGAGCCTACACCGGGGAGCTGTTTTTT. The rearrangement links TRBV5-1 to TRBJ2-2; D uncertain. The CDR3 runs to 16 residues. V lost 0 bases and J lost 3, with 12 bases in between. CDR1 is SGHRS, CDR2 YFSETQ, per germline. Variable domain in full (rest from reference TRBV5-1 and TRBJ2-2): KAGVTQTPRYLIKTRGQQVTLSCSPISGHRSVSWYQQTPGQGLQFLFEYFSETQRNKGNFPGRFSGRQFSNSRSEMNVSTLELGDSALYLCASSLAVGAYTGELFFGEGSRLTVL.